Listed below are T cell receptor beta chains from one sample, sequenced in a study of cytomegalovirus exposure and HLA in healthy donors. The assay was immunoSEQ multiplex PCR, and TCRdb's table has in-frame clones only and misses some. The data hold around 120,000 clones, with 70% to 80% observed a single time. The sequenced material came from PBMCs. The receptor set was obtained from a woman in her fifties or sixties in good health and CMV-seropositive. The CDR3 runs from the conserved cysteine through the conserved F or W. The D gene is left open where the match is weak. Clone size is stated in some rows and not others, as once, few, many or a class when expanded.

>.|once|TRBV30|TRBJ1-3
TGTGCCTGGAGTACAGTCGCTGGAAACACCATATATTTT
CAWSTVAGNTIYF
>.|.|TRBV7-9|TRBJ2-1
TGTGCCAGCAGCTTAGACGGTTTCCCGCGAGATGAGCAGTTCTTC
CASSLDGFPRDEQFF
>TRBD1|.|TRBV5-1|TRBJ2-3
TGCGCCAGCAGCTCCTGGACAGGGGGTGGCACAGATACGCAGTATTTT
CASSSWTGGGTDTQYF
>.|.|TRBV9|TRBJ2-3
TGTGCCAGCAGCGTACCCCGGGATCGGACGGTAACATCCACAGATACGCAGTATTTT
CASSVPRDRTVTSTDTQYF
>.|once|TRBV4-1|TRBJ1-2
TGCGCCAGCAGCCAGGCGGGACCCCCCCCATATGGCTACACCTTC
CASSQAGPPPYGYTF
>.|few|TRBV6-1|TRBJ2-3
TGTGCCAGCATTCTGACCGGGAGGGGGCCAGATACGCAGTATTTT
CASILTGRGPDTQYF
>TRBD1|.|TRBV5-1|TRBJ2-3
TGCGCCAGCAGCAAAGGGACAGGGGGCGCAACAGATACGCAGTATTTT
CASSKGTGGATDTQYF
>.|.|TRBV7-3|TRBJ2-5
TGTGCCAGCAGCTTAACTCGGTATGAGACCCAGTACTTC
CASSLTRYETQYF
>.|few|TRBV5-1|TRBJ1-3
TGCGCCAGCAGCTTGCTATTCTCTGGAAACACCATATATTTT
CASSLLFSGNTIYF
>.|.|TRBV6-5|TRBJ2-1
TGTGCCAGCAAACCCGGAGGGACCTCCTACAATGAGCAGTTCTTC
CASKPGGTSYNEQFF
>.|.|TRBV7-6|TRBJ1-4
TGTGCCAGCAGCTCCAGAAGATCCAGGGGAACTAATGAAAAACTGTTTTTT
CASSSRRSRGTNEKLFF
>.|.|TRBV4-3|TRBJ1-2
TGCGCCAGCAGCCAGGCTCGGGGAGCCTATGGCTACACCTTC
CASSQARGAYGYTF
>TRBD2|.|TRBV10-1|TRBJ2-7
TGCGCCAGCTACGAGCGGGAGGGCTCCTACGAGCAGTACTTC
CASYEREGSYEQYF
>.|.|TRBV7-2|TRBJ2-5
TGTGCCAGCAGCCGAGGGGGCGGGGGGACCCAAGAGACCCAGTACTTC
CASSRGGGGTQETQYF
>.|.|TRBV7-2|TRBJ2-2
TGTGCCAGCAGCTTTAGCGGCGTCAACACCGGGGAGCTGTTTTTT
CASSFSGVNTGELFF
>TRBD2|few|TRBV27|TRBJ2-2
TGTGCCAGCAGTCCATGGACTAGCGGGGGGCCGAACACCGGGGAGCTGTTTTTT
CASSPWTSGGPNTGELFF
>.|.|TRBV4-3|TRBJ2-1
TGCGCCAGCAGCCAAGATTTACCTTCGGAGGGGGCAAATGAGCAGTTCTTC
CASSQDLPSEGANEQFF
>TRBD1|.|TRBV2|TRBJ1-2
TGTGCCAGCAGTGGCCGACAGGGGACCTATGGCTACACCTTC
CASSGRQGTYGYTF
>.|few|TRBV19|TRBJ2-1
TGTGCCAGTAGAGTGGTTTTTAACCCGAGCTCCTACAATGAGCAGTTCTTC
CASRVVFNPSSYNEQFF
>TRBD1|.|TRBV30|TRBJ1-6
TGTGCCTGGGGGACAGTATCAAATTCACCCCTCCACTTT
CAWGTVSNSPLHF
>.|.|TRBV9|TRBJ2-7
TGTGCCAGCAGCGGTACAGGTTACTACGAGCAGTACTTC
CASSGTGYYEQYF
>.|.|TRBV4-2|TRBJ2-7
TGTGCCAGCAGCCAAGATAGCGGACCTGTGGGCGAGCAGTACTTC
CASSQDSGPVGEQYF
>TRBD1|few|TRBV6-4|TRBJ2-5
TGTGCCAGCAGTCCGGGACAGGGAGGGGAGACCCAGTACTTC
CASSPGQGGETQYF
>.|.|TRBV7-2|TRBJ1-2
TGTGCCAGCAGCTTGGCAGGGTGGGGCTACACCTTC
CASSLAGWGYTF
>TRBD2|once|TRBV5-4|TRBJ2-3
TGTGCCAGCAGCTTGGATGGCGGGGGGTCCTATACGCAGTATTTT
CASSLDGGGSYTQYF
>.|few|TRBV6-1|TRBJ2-3
TGTGCCAGCGAATCCGGAGCGGGCACAGATACGCAGTATTTT
CASESGAGTDTQYF
>.|.|TRBV11-2|TRBJ2-1
TGTGCCAGCAGCTTAGCCCCCCGGACAGGGAGGGACAATGAGCAGTTCTTC
CASSLAPRTGRDNEQFF
>.|.|TRBV5-1|TRBJ1-1
TGCGCCAGCAGCTTGGGTGCCGGGCCAGGGGCGGGCACTGAAGCTTTCTTT
CASSLGAGPGAGTEAFF
>TRBD1|.|TRBV27|TRBJ1-1
TGTGCCAGCAGTTCTAGGACAGGGGGAAGCACTGAAGCTTTCTTT
CASSSRTGGSTEAFF
>TRBD2|.|TRBV15|TRBJ2-1
TGTGCCACCAGCAGAGCTAGCGGAGGCTACAATGAGCAGTTCTTC
CATSRASGGYNEQFF
>.|.|TRBV6-1|TRBJ2-2
TGTGCCTATGGTGACTCAAACACCGGGGAGCTGTTTTTT
CAYGDSNTGELFF
>.|.|TRBV5-1|TRBJ2-1
TGCGCCAGCAGCTTGGTTTCTAATGAGCAGTTCTTC
CASSLVSNEQFF
>TRBD1|many|TRBV19|TRBJ2-1
TGTGCCAGTGGGGGGACAGGGGAGAGGAGGATCAATGAGCAGTTCTTC
CASGGTGERRINEQFF
>TRBD1|few|TRBV29-1|TRBJ2-5
TGCAGCCCGGGACAGGGACCCATCCCCCGGAAGACCCAGTACTTC
CSPGQGPIPRKTQYF
>TRBD2|.|TRBV19|TRBJ2-7
TGTGCCAGTAGTAGACTAGCGGGAGGTATTTCCTACGAGCAGTACTTC
CASSRLAGGISYEQYF
>.|.|TRBV2|TRBJ1-6
TGTGCCAGCCGGGGGACCGGTTCACCCCTCCACTTT
CASRGTGSPLHF
>.|.|TRBV7-9|TRBJ2-1
TGTGCCAGCAGAAGGGCAGGGCTGAACAATGAGCAGTTCTTC
CASRRAGLNNEQFF
>TRBD2|.|TRBV7-2|TRBJ2-5
TGTGCCAGCAGCAACCCCACCTCTAGCGGGAGGGCCTTTGAGACCCAGTACTTC
CASSNPTSSGRAFETQYF
>.|few|TRBV5-4|TRBJ1-2
TGTGCCAGCAGCTTGGATACTTATGGCTACACCTTC
CASSLDTYGYTF
>TRBD1|once|TRBV30|TRBJ2-7
TGTGCCTGGGCCGGACAGGGGGTCTACGAGCAGTACTTC
CAWAGQGVYEQYF
>.|.|TRBV7-9|TRBJ2-7
TGTGCCAGCAGCTTCGGGCAGGGCAATTCCCACGAGCAGTACTTC
CASSFGQGNSHEQYF
>.|few|TRBV7-9|TRBJ2-5
TGTGCCAGCAGCTCGACAGGTTCTCAAGAGACCCAGTACTTC
CASSSTGSQETQYF
>TRBD1|.|TRBV5-1|TRBJ2-3
TGCGCCAGCAGCAGGATGGTGGGGACAGGGGCCACAGATACGCAGTATTTT
CASSRMVGTGATDTQYF
>.|.|TRBV30|TRBJ2-3
TGTGCCTGGGGAGTGGATACGCAGTATTTT
CAWGVDTQYF
>.|.|TRBV19|TRBJ1-5
TGTGCCAGTAGTATATTCCGGTCAGGGTTAGGTGATCAGCCCCAGCATTTT
CASSIFRSGLGDQPQHF
>TRBD1|.|TRBV5-1|TRBJ2-2
TGCGCCAGCAGCCTCGGGACAGGCAACACCGGGGAGCTGTTTTTT
CASSLGTGNTGELFF
>TRBD1|.|TRBV18|TRBJ2-7
TGTGCCAGCTCAGAGGGACAGCGATACGAGCAGTACTTC
CASSEGQRYEQYF
>TRBD2|.|TRBV6-1|TRBJ2-1
TGTGCCAGCGCGGGAGGGTTTGAAAATGAGCAGTTCTTC
CASAGGFENEQFF